The rows below give T cell receptor beta chains drawn from one sample of a study of glioma-infiltrating T cells after dendritic cell vaccination. Measured with immunoSEQ multiplex PCR; TCRdb has only the in-frame clones, and not every one. This sample yields about 64,000 clones, of which 80% to 85% are seen a single time; about 10% belongs to the top ten. The sample here was blood, taken before dendritic cell vaccination. These receptors were collected from a human donor with glioblastoma. The CDR3 runs from the conserved cysteine through the conserved F or W. Each record gives: D gene, CDR3 length, J gene, V gene, clone size, CDR3 protein, CDR3 DNA. D genes are given only for firm matches. Some rows mark clone size as missing; the rest say once, few, many or name a class of expanded clone.

D gene: TRBD1; CDR3 length: 16; J gene: TRBJ2-1; V gene: TRBV5-4; clone size: .; CDR3 protein: CASSLMSGGFWNEQFF; CDR3 DNA: TGTGCCAGCAGCTTGATGTCAGGGGGCTTTTGGAATGAGCAGTTCTTC
D gene: .; CDR3 length: 15; J gene: TRBJ1-1; V gene: TRBV6-6; clone size: few; CDR3 protein: CASSSRAVRGTEAFF; CDR3 DNA: TGTGCCAGCAGTTCCCGGGCCGTTCGGGGCACTGAAGCTTTCTTT
D gene: .; CDR3 length: 15; J gene: TRBJ2-3; V gene: TRBV7-2; clone size: .; CDR3 protein: CASSPSSVGTDTQYF; CDR3 DNA: TGTGCCAGCAGCCCATCTAGCGTGGGCACAGATACGCAGTATTTT
D gene: .; CDR3 length: 18; J gene: TRBJ1-2; V gene: TRBV25-1; clone size: once; CDR3 protein: CASSDYPVGGAPNYGYTF; CDR3 DNA: TGTGCCAGCAGTGACTACCCCGTGGGGGGGGCCCCTAACTATGGCTACACCTTC
D gene: .; CDR3 length: 15; J gene: TRBJ2-7; V gene: TRBV6-5; clone size: .; CDR3 protein: CASSPTGVTNYEQYF; CDR3 DNA: TGTGCCAGCAGCCCCACCGGGGTTACCAACTACGAGCAGTACTTC
D gene: TRBD1; CDR3 length: 15; J gene: TRBJ2-1; V gene: TRBV28; clone size: few; CDR3 protein: CASSFGTGYTDEQFF; CDR3 DNA: TGTGCCAGCAGTTTTGGGACAGGCTATACGGATGAGCAGTTCTTC
D gene: .; CDR3 length: 15; J gene: TRBJ2-2; V gene: TRBV30; clone size: .; CDR3 protein: CALGELGLNTGELFF; CDR3 DNA: TGTGCCCTCGGGGAGTTGGGTCTGAACACCGGGGAGCTGTTTTTT
D gene: TRBD1; CDR3 length: 12; J gene: TRBJ1-1; V gene: TRBV6-5; clone size: many; CDR3 protein: CAAGQGNTEAFF; CDR3 DNA: TGTGCCGCCGGACAGGGGAACACTGAAGCTTTCTTT
D gene: .; CDR3 length: 15; J gene: TRBJ1-5; V gene: TRBV19; clone size: .; CDR3 protein: CASSIVVGAHQPQHF; CDR3 DNA: TGTGCCAGTAGTATAGTAGTGGGAGCCCATCAGCCCCAGCATTTT
D gene: .; CDR3 length: 12; J gene: TRBJ2-2; V gene: TRBV18; clone size: .; CDR3 protein: CASTLLTGELFF; CDR3 DNA: TGTGCCAGCACCCTACTGACCGGGGAGCTGTTTTTT
D gene: TRBD2; CDR3 length: 15; J gene: TRBJ2-3; V gene: TRBV2; clone size: .; CDR3 protein: CASSGTSGGFGTQYF; CDR3 DNA: TGTGCCAGCAGCGGGACTAGCGGGGGGTTTGGAACGCAGTATTTT
D gene: TRBD2; CDR3 length: 14; J gene: TRBJ2-7; V gene: TRBV4-1; clone size: .; CDR3 protein: CASRPTSGGSEQYF; CDR3 DNA: TGCGCCAGCAGGCCGACTAGCGGGGGATCGGAGCAGTACTTC
D gene: .; CDR3 length: 15; J gene: TRBJ2-5; V gene: TRBV11-2; clone size: once; CDR3 protein: CASSLDGQYQETQYF; CDR3 DNA: TGTGCCAGCAGCTTAGATGGCCAGTACCAAGAGACCCAGTACTTC